This T cell receptor (beta chain) was identified during a study of cytomegalovirus exposure and HLA in healthy donors (dated by TCRdb to the late 2010s). Background on the whole study: In an earlier analysis of around 540 of the donors, 276 Gb of sequence data and some 100 million unique TCR beta sequences from about 180 million T cells were reported. An early release that covered roughly 600 HLA-typed donors contained about 300 gigabases of sequencing data and around 85 million unique TCR sequences. The genetic ancestry cluster associated with self-reported Caucasian donors included around 76% of the roughly 400 genotyped donors. The study was designed to test whether signatures of past pathogen exposure could be identified by cataloging public T cell receptors. The T cell repertoires of 700 or so subjects were profiled by immunosequencing and related to cytomegalovirus serostatus. Along with the roughly 710-subject first cohort, a separate validation cohort of over a hundred different subjects was used. To predict cytomegalovirus infection status, the study brought together high-throughput TCR immunosequencing, statistical association of individual TCRs with disease status, and machine learning. A later analysis re-analyzed previously published TCR beta repertoires from about 600 donors and added high-resolution HLA genotyping to study TCR occurrence patterns. The later analysis used no new phenotypic data to find candidate immune exposures, relying instead on TCR beta sequences and their occurrence across donors. To decide whether each TCR beta V gene segment behaved as functional or pseudogenic, an earlier analysis of some 600 of the donors relied on high-throughput TCR beta sequencing. Donor age, sex, ethnicity and CMV serostatus were compiled alongside the repertoire data. Genome-wide SNP genotypes for about three fifths of the roughly 670 donors were used in a later genetic analysis, which treated that subset as a discovery cohort. All discovery cohort repertoires had been generated using a single sequencing platform. HLA typing covered class I and class II loci at four-digit resolution. Typing coverage differed by locus: A, B, C, DRB1 and DQB1 were typed in about 620-640 donors, DQA1 in approximately 520, DPA1 in 600 to 610, and DPB1 in just under 490. A few DR-DQ haplotypes were handled as single units for association and clustering because linkage in the cohort was strong. Among over 350 genotyped donors of the cohort, an average of approximately 230,000 unique TCR beta nucleotide sequences were sequenced per donor, around 18% of them non-productive.

What the authors observed across the whole study: V-gene and J-gene trimming of TCR beta chains was associated with a missense DCLRE1C variant in a later genetic analysis, and the association was replicated in an independent cohort. A cluster of highly shared sequence variants was judged likely to represent a technical artifact of the sequencing pipeline. Linkage disequilibrium might explain the correlated functional status among segregating V segments, but an unknown experimental factor could not be ruled out. A later genetic analysis reported fewer N-insertions in productive TCRs among donors in an Asian-associated ancestry cluster than the roughly 700-donor mean. Broadly in line with IMGT annotations, most TCR beta V segments showed up in productive rearrangements about 90% or about 30% of the time in an earlier analysis of 587 of the donors. The presence/absence analyses assumed that sequencing depth was roughly uniform across donors, and that assumption may not be true. The classifier was reported to diagnose cytomegalovirus status with high specificity and sensitivity in both the original and validation cohorts. HLA typing was unavailable for some donors at each locus, so association tests used only the typed subset. According to a later analysis, TCR association rates differed among HLA loci, with DRB1 alleles showing the most associated TCRs and HLA-C alleles showing the fewest. Compared with equally common non-associated chains, HLA-associated TCR beta chains in a later analysis were more clonally expanded and had lower generation probabilities. It was suggested by the authors that the approach could potentially be generalized to other disease states and immunological phenotypes. Most TCR sequences were observed very rarely across donors, whereas some public TCRs were present in many individuals. Some IMGT-functional V segments, including TRBV6-2 and TRBV6-3, could not be told apart with the 87-base-pair reads, so those segments were excluded. A later analysis found that most CMV-associated TCR beta chains appeared HLA-restricted, with HLA associations seemingly driven largely by CMV exposure. Assigning TCR associations to individual alleles was difficult when HLA alleles, especially DR and DQ, strongly co-occurred. A further reported finding was that TCR beta sequences accurately predicted the HLA-A and HLA-B alleles for most subjects in the first cohort. In vitro tests confirmed that a few of the cytomegalovirus-associated TCR beta chains recognize cytomegalovirus antigens. At a false discovery rate of 0.05, a later analysis linked 16,951 TCR beta sequences to specific HLA alleles. CMV serostatus was the only immune exposure information available for the cohort. In this cohort, only TCR beta chains were sequenced, and detectable features were limited by the absence of alpha or paired-chain data. Because counts were too low, some 17 rarely observed V segments, including chromosome 9 orphons, were left out of the earlier analysis of approximately 500 of the donors. A total of 150 to 200 TCR beta chains were listed by the study as associated with cytomegalovirus. According to a later analysis, parvovirus B19, influenza, CMV and Epstein-Barr virus appeared linked to several top co-occurrence clusters.

Library generation was performed with the immunoSEQ multiplex PCR assay. For the multiplex PCR, a mixture combining 60 forward primers for TCR Vbeta segments and 13 reverse primers for TCR Jbeta segments was used. Amplification of the CDR3 region of rearranged TCR beta genes was performed with a multiplex PCR assay on genomic DNA. On the Illumina HiSeq System, the amplified TCR beta libraries were sequenced as 87-base-pair reads. Under the source paper's analysis protocol: A later analysis tallied 75 million to 95 million unique TCR beta chains across the 660 or so repertoires, and about 12 million of those chains were shared by two or more donors. Raw reads were error-corrected and collapsed into unique sequences by a nearest-neighbor algorithm in which closely related sequences were merged to remove PCR and sequencing errors. CDR3 sequences were aligned to IMGT reference sequences to assign V, D and J gene segments. For a sequence to be retained, at least a six-nucleotide match to both a V gene segment and a J gene segment was required. A rearrangement counted as productive if the CDR3 had no stop codons and remained in frame with V and J, and every other rearrangement counted as non-productive. Following IMGT convention, CDR3 was defined as the stretch from the second conserved V-encoded cysteine up to the conserved J-encoded phenylalanine. In an earlier analysis of just under 600 of the donors, sequences lacking an unambiguous match to a single V gene segment were excluded. An earlier analysis of 587 of the donors called V segments functional above 56.7% productive rearrangements and segregating when the between-donor standard deviation exceeded 5%. A statistical classification framework was built for diagnosing cytomegalovirus status from the catalog of TCR beta chain sequences. A later analysis assigned V and J genes by comparing TCR nucleotide sequences with IMGT/GENE-DB human TR gene sequences. The TCRdist pipeline was used in a later analysis to assign CDR3 sequences and most-parsimonious VDJ recombination scenarios. A later analysis defined each TCR beta chain by its CDR3 amino acid sequence plus V-gene family, and excluded reads lacking a unique V-gene family. To address suspected cross-contamination and a sequencing artifact, a later analysis removed roughly 640 highly shared, low-generation-probability nucleotide sequences. In a later analysis, a clonal expansion index for each public chain was calculated from normalized within-repertoire ranks of inferred template counts. A later analysis computed generation probabilities with a VDJ recombination model fitted to out-of-frame rearrangements, and checked the results against IGoR. Hypergeometric tests were used in a later analysis to score TCR-TCR, TCR-HLA and TCR-CMV co-occurrence, with a repertoire-size bias correction applied to the TCR pairs. A later analysis estimated false discovery rates by permuting HLA or CMV assignments 20 times. In a later analysis, co-occurring TCRs were grouped with DBSCAN, and TCRdist sequence similarity was added when clustering was performed within HLA-allele-positive subsets. For co-occurrence clustering, repertoires with fewer than 30,000 or more than 120,000 public chains were excluded, along with about five repertoires with anomalous nucleotide sharing. This immuneACCESS table, as held by TCRdb, lists in-frame sequences with V and J called but not all clones. Of the missing ones, under half trace to an unresolved V gene in checked studies; the others have no known cause. The V and J calls and clone size were taken over from that table, and D and trimming were inferred from the DNA. This sample comprises 190,000 or so clones, around 79% of them detected only once. Jointly, the top ten make up around 0.38% of the sample.

In the case of this clone: Its specific antigen is unknown. Base quality data are lacking; no much larger clone is found one base away.

The cohort comprised around 700 healthy bone marrow donors. At the time of sampling, all cohort members were nominally healthy, though unrecorded immune exposures were likely present. The donor tested CMV seropositive, placing the donor among the 290 or so seropositive members of the cohort. Every donor gave a peripheral blood sample, and the peripheral blood mononuclear cells from that sample were used for TCR beta sequencing. The Qiagen DNeasy Blood Extraction Kit was used to extract genomic DNA from the blood cell samples. Measured from the cysteine to the phenylalanine, the CDR3 is 14 residues long. The DNA shown is the 42-base CDR3, in frame from base 1. The V end loses 4 bases and the J end loses 1 base, and a stretch of 13 bases separates them. The germline V gene (reference sequence) supplies CDR1 GTSNPN and CDR2 SVGIG.

The sequencing input was PBMCs. The chain was built from TRBV30 and TRBJ1-1; matching of 6 bases hints at TRBD1 as the D gene. This clonotype was obtained from a male donor in good health and CMV-seropositive. The sequenced DNA: TGTGCCTGGATCTTGGGGGCCAGGAACACTGAAGCTTTCTTT. Translated, this gives CAWILGARNTEAFF.